The 27 T cell receptor beta chains listed next were all sequenced from one sample in a study of a mutant IDH1 vaccine in newly diagnosed glioma. The antigens for these receptors are not known. Sequencing was performed with immunoSEQ multiplex PCR; in TCRdb, only in-frame clones are kept and a portion is missing. Seen here are around 53,000 clones, approximately 79% observed once, and the top ten hold 6% to 8%. The time point here: week 35, safety follow-up. What each vaccine dose contained was 300 ug of mutant IDH1 20-mer peptide, accompanied by topical imiquimod. The sample here was PBMCs, taken from a glioma patient whose treatment included an IDH1 peptide vaccine. These receptor sequences come from a man aged 40-50 years with glioma.

The chain joins TRBV11-2 to TRBJ1-4; maybe TRBD1 (5 bases). CDR1 and CDR2 (germline): SGHAT, FQNNGV. The CDR3 sequence is 15 residues long. Trimming took off 5 bases at V and 10 bases at J, with 20 bases between the two ends. The CDR3 region has the DNA TGTGCCAGCAGCCCCTCCCGGGGGAGGAGGGTAAAACTGTTTTTT. Translating gives CASSPSRGRRVKLFF. Looking up the rest from reference TRBV11-2 and TRBJ1-4 gives the full variable domain: EAGVAQSPRYKIIEKRQSVAFWCNPISGHATLYWYQQILGQGPKLLIQFQNNGVVDDSQLPKDRFSAERLKGVDSTLKIQPAKLEDSAVYLCASSPSRGRRVKLFFGSGTQLSVL.

CDR3 coding DNA: TGTGCCAGCAGTGAACAAGCCCGGACCACTGAAGCTTTCTTT. This codes for CASSEQARTTEAFF. This rearrangement joins TRBV2 to TRBJ1-1; D gene ambiguous. Germline V gene data show CDR1 as SNHLY and CDR2 as FYNNEI. CDR3 length: 14 amino acids. V was trimmed by 2 bases and J by 4 bases, leaving 11 bases between them.

This clone showed up just once. V gene TRBV9 combines with J gene TRBJ2-1, with 10 bases lining up with TRBD2. Germline CDR1 is SGDLS and CDR2 is YYNGEE. Trimming removed 4 bases from V and 3 bases from J; junction bases left unmatched: 4. This CDR3 spans 15 amino acids. CDR3 sequence reads: CASSPSGGFYNEQFF. In nucleotides, the CDR3 is TGTGCCAGCAGCCCTAGCGGGGGATTCTACAATGAGCAGTTCTTC.

The chain employs TRBV6-5 and TRBJ1-5; tentative D call: TRBD1 (6 bases). Germline lookup yields CDR1 MNHEY and CDR2 SVGAGI. V gave up 5 bases and J gave up 1 base, with 12 bases separating them. This CDR3 contains 15 residues. The CDR3 loop is CASSPDRTSNQPQHF. The CDR3 region has the DNA TGTGCCAGCAGTCCCGACAGGACCAGCAATCAGCCCCAGCATTTT.

V gene TRBV4-2 combines with J gene TRBJ1-3, with a weak D call TRBD1 (6 bases). The germline V and J ends were trimmed by 0 bases and 0 bases, with 18 bases remaining between them. There are 19 residues in the CDR3. Germline-derived CDR1 and CDR2 are LGHNA and YNFKEQ. Here the CDR3 reads CASSQDGLTGHGSGNTIYF. The CDR3 DNA is TGTGCCAGCAGCCAAGACGGACTTACGGGACACGGCTCTGGAAACACCATATATTTT.

The CDR3 DNA reads as TGTGCCTGGAGTGCCACTAGATTGGGCGGGGAGCTGTTTTTT. It codes for CAWSATRLGGELFF. The genes are TRBV30 and TRBJ2-2; D is possibly TRBD2 (5 bases). The CDR3 is made up of 14 amino acids. CDR1 and CDR2 from the germline V gene are GTSNPN and SVGIG (reference sequence). Trimming stripped 1 base from V and 7 bases from J, with 13 bases between.

The chain combines TRBV30 with TRBJ1-2; D might be TRBD1 (5 bases). The germline CDR1 and CDR2 sequences are GTSNPN and SVGIG (reference sequence). The CDR3 spans 14 residues. Trimming stripped 3 bases from V and 7 bases from J, with 18 bases between. CDR3: CAWRARGSAGGYTF. The CDR3 nucleotides read TGTGCCTGGAGGGCGAGGGGATCCGCTGGTGGCTACACCTTC.

The V and J genes are TRBV5-8 and TRBJ2-7; no definite D call. The V gene's germline CDR1 is SGHTS and CDR2 YDEGEE. The V gene lost 3 bases and the J gene lost 5 bases, with 12 bases spanning the gap. The CDR3 has 13 amino acids. The CDR3 reads CASSSSYYHEQYF. DNA of the CDR3: TGTGCCAGCAGCTCCTCTTACTACCACGAGCAGTACTTC.

The V gene is TRBV7-8, the J gene TRBJ1-1; 10 bases are a match to TRBD1. The CDR3 runs 16 residues. Germline-derived CDR1 and CDR2 are SGHVS and FQNEAQ. J was trimmed by 4 bases and V by 3 bases; bases with no gene match: 8. The CDR3 nucleotides read TGTGCCAGCAGCTTCGGGACAGGGGCGGGGGGCACTGAAGCTTTCTTT. This codes for CASSFGTGAGGTEAFF.

The chain is built from TRBV30 and TRBJ2-3, with 9 bases lining up with TRBD2. The germline V gene encodes CDR1 GTSNPN and CDR2 SVGIG (reference sequence). The CDR3 contains 16 residues. Losses at the gene ends were 1 base for V and 6 bases for J; bases not matched to a gene: 11. The CDR3 sequence is CAWSAPGGLAYDTQYF. The CDR3 nucleotides are TGTGCCTGGAGTGCCCCGGGGGGACTAGCATACGATACGCAGTATTTT.

This clone was seen only once. The gene calls are TRBV19 and TRBJ1-1; 11 positions agree with TRBD1. Unmatched junction bases numbered 7, after V lost 3 bases and J lost 1 base. Germline CDR1 LNHDA, CDR2 SQIVND (reference sequence). CDR3 length equals 17 residues. The CDR3 spells CASSIGDRGGRNTEAFF. CDR3 DNA sequence: TGTGCCAGTAGTATTGGGGACAGGGGGGGACGGAACACTGAAGCTTTCTTT.

This clone appeared a few times. The gene calls are TRBV10-3 and TRBJ1-6, with D unresolved. Germline CDR1 is ENHRY and CDR2 is SYGVKD. There are 12 residues in the CDR3. The V and J ends lost 2 bases and 7 bases respectively, with 3 bases between them. CDR3: CAISEGNSPLHF. CDR3 coding DNA: TGTGCCATCAGTGAGGGAAATTCACCCCTCCACTTT.

CDR3 DNA sequence: TGTGCCAGTAAACAGGGCGCCTACCATCAGCCCCAGCATTTT. Its protein is CASKQGAYHQPQHF. The V and J genes are TRBV19 and TRBJ1-5; possible D gene TRBD1, 6 bases. CDR3 size: 14 residues. The ends were cut back, 7 bases at V and 5 bases at J, with 15 bases in the middle. The V gene's germline CDR1 is LNHDA and CDR2 SQIVND (reference sequence).

The chain couples TRBV9 to TRBJ1-1; no definite D call. Germline loops: CDR1 SGDLS, CDR2 YYNGEE. Trimming removed 0 bases from V and 0 bases from J, with 6 bases in between. CDR3 length: 14 residues. In nucleotides, the CDR3 is TGTGCCAGCAGCGTAGGACGGATGAACACTGAAGCTTTCTTT. As protein: CASSVGRMNTEAFF.

CDR3 in amino acids: CASSLGDQPQHF. The CDR3 DNA reads TGTGCCAGCAGCTTAGGGGATCAGCCCCAGCATTTT. V gene TRBV5-6 combines with J gene TRBJ1-5; a weak D match, TRBD1 (5 bases). Germline V gene lookup returns CDR1 SGHDT and CDR2 YYEEEE. The ends were cut back, 2 bases at V and 5 bases at J, with 5 bases in the middle. The CDR3 is 12 residues long.

This clone was seen only once. The rearrangement links TRBV2 to TRBJ1-3; D may be TRBD1 (5 bases). CDR1 is SNHLY and CDR2 is FYNNEI in the germline V gene. V shed 8 bases and J shed 8 bases, with 13 bases lying between them. This CDR3 contains 12 residues. For the CDR3, the DNA is TGTGCCAGCCGCGAGGGGCGATACACCATATATTTT. As protein: CASREGRYTIYF.

This clone has just one count. The chain has TRBV18 and TRBJ1-3; D is unclear. V was shortened by 6 bases and J by 0 bases, with 18 bases between the two germline ends. CDR1 and CDR2 (germline): KGHSH, LQKENI. The CDR3 totals 17 residues. Here the CDR3 reads CASSPLPIADSGNTIYF. Written as DNA, the CDR3 is TGTGCCAGCTCCCCCCTTCCCATTGCAGACTCTGGAAACACCATATATTTT.

V usage is TRBV6-5 and J usage is TRBJ1-6, with D unclear. Germline CDR1 is MNHEY and CDR2 is SVGAGI. The length of the CDR3 is 15 residues. V gave up 2 bases and J gave up 7 bases, with 12 bases separating them. The CDR3 here is CASSYDGSRNSPLHF. CDR3 nucleotide sequence: TGTGCCAGCAGTTACGACGGCTCCCGGAATTCACCCCTCCACTTT.

The chain carries TRBV7-3 and TRBJ2-2; the D gene is possibly TRBD2 (6 bases). The V and J ends lost 8 bases and 1 base respectively, with 8 bases between them. Germline CDR1 SGHTA, CDR2 FQGTGA. This CDR3 comprises 13 residues. The CDR3 spells CASGTLNTGELFF. For the CDR3, the DNA is TGTGCCAGCGGGACTTTGAACACCGGGGAGCTGTTTTTT.

The V gene is TRBV30, the J gene TRBJ1-1; no reliable D call. Germline V gene data show CDR1 as GTSNPN and CDR2 as SVGIG (reference sequence). This CDR3 spans 13 amino acids. Between the trimmed V and J ends, which lost 2 bases and 0 bases, there was a span of 7 bases. This CDR3 is CAWSLQVNTEAFF. The CDR3 DNA follows: TGTGCCTGGAGTCTCCAGGTGAACACTGAAGCTTTCTTT.

This chain connects TRBV27 to TRBJ1-1; the D gene is possibly TRBD1 (5 bases). The germline CDR1 and CDR2 sequences are MNHEY and SMNVEV (reference sequence). Trimming left V 4 bases short and J 6 bases short, with 15 bases between. The CDR3 runs to 14 residues. The CDR3 bases are TGTGCCAGCAGTTCCTCAGGGAGCGGGGCTGAAGCTTTCTTT. Translating it yields CASSSSGSGAEAFF.

The chain couples TRBV4-1 to TRBJ2-7; no firm D call. The ends were cut back, 1 base at V and 2 bases at J, with 12 bases in the middle. The CDR3 extends over 15 amino acids. Germline V gives CDR1 MGHRA, CDR2 YSYEKL. The CDR3 is CASSQGSLTTYEQYF. Written as DNA, the CDR3 is TGCGCCAGCAGCCAAGGTAGCCTCACAACCTACGAGCAGTACTTC.

The chain uses TRBV30 and TRBJ1-5; D gene unclear. This CDR3 is 13 amino acids long. CDR1 GTSNPN and CDR2 SVGIG come from the germline V gene (reference sequence). Trimming removed 2 bases at V and 0 bases at J, with 5 bases between. CDR3 in DNA: TGTGCCTGGAGTAAAAATAGCAATCAGCCCCAGCATTTT. Protein sequence: CAWSKNSNQPQHF.

The rearrangement uses TRBV19 and TRBJ1-5; D not resolved. CDR3 length: 15 amino acids. Trimming left V 5 bases short and J 4 bases short, with 15 bases between. The V gene's germline CDR1 is LNHDA and CDR2 SQIVND (reference sequence). CDR3 amino acids: CASSWPKRPNQPQHF. CDR3 DNA sequence: TGTGCCAGTAGTTGGCCAAAGAGACCGAATCAGCCCCAGCATTTT.

The chain couples TRBV5-6 to TRBJ1-5; tentatively, D is TRBD1 (5 bases). In germline, CDR1 is SGHDT, CDR2 YYEEEE. CDR3 length: 14 residues. The V end was cut by 1 base, the J end by 2 bases, with 7 bases between. CDR3 loop: CASSLQGGNQPQHF. In DNA, the CDR3 is TGTGCCAGCAGCTTGCAGGGCGGCAATCAGCCCCAGCATTTT. Full variable domain (missing parts from reference TRBV5-6 and TRBJ1-5): DAGVTQSPTHLIKTRGQQVTLRCSPKSGHDTVSWYQQALGQGPQFIFQYYEEEERQRGNFPDRFSGHQFPNYSSELNVNALLLGDSALYLCASSLQGGNQPQHFGDGTRLSIL.

The chain has TRBV9 and TRBJ2-5, with 7 bases fitting TRBD2. Per germline, CDR1 SGDLS and CDR2 YYNGEE. There are 14 residues in the CDR3. The V segment lost 3 bases and the J segment 4 bases; nucleotides outside the gene matches: 6. The CDR3: CASSARDYRETQYF. The CDR3 DNA reads TGTGCCAGCAGCGCCCGGGACTATCGAGAGACCCAGTACTTC.

This clone was seen only a few times. The chain recombines TRBV2 with TRBJ1-4; D gene uncertain. This CDR3 is built from 14 residues. V was clipped by 4 bases and J by 8 bases, with 14 bases between them. CDR1 and CDR2 (germline): SNHLY, FYNNEI. CDR3 nucleotides: TGTGCCAGCAGTGGGTCCCGGTCGAGCGAAAAACTGTTTTTT. Translation gives CASSGSRSSEKLFF.